This entry lists 25 T cell receptor beta chains sequenced from one sample in a study of glioma-infiltrating T cells after dendritic cell vaccination. The data were produced by immunoSEQ multiplex PCR, yet TCRdb's version contains in-frame clones alone and is incomplete. In the table there are tens of thousands of clones, approximately 91% of which are singletons. Time point: after dendritic cell vaccination, including at tumor progression/relapse. Sequencing used blood, obtained after dendritic cell vaccination. All receptors come from a human donor with glioblastoma.

The chain is built from TRBV10-3 and TRBJ2-7, with D perhaps matching TRBD1 (6 bases). With 1 base removed from V and 3 bases from J, the gap between germline ends came to 10 bases. In germline, CDR1 is ENHRY, CDR2 SYGVKD. The CDR3 sequence is 14 residues long. The CDR3 spells CAISELGTNYEQYF. The CDR3 nucleotides are TGTGCCATCAGTGAGTTGGGGACAAACTACGAGCAGTACTTC.

This clone is medium-sized (0.01 to 0.1%). The chain links TRBV28 to TRBJ1-1; perhaps TRBD1 as D (5 bases). CDR1 and CDR2 from the germline V gene are MDHEN and SYDVKM. This CDR3 is 15 amino acids long. V was clipped by 6 bases and J by 5 bases, with 19 bases between them. The CDR3 nucleotides read TGTGCCAGCAGCCCCTCTCCCGACAGTGCAACTGAAGCTTTCTTT. Amino acids: CASSPSPDSATEAFF.

In DNA form, the CDR3 reads TGTGCCAGCAGTTACTCGGGGGCTTTCGGCACTGAAGCTTTCTTT. It specifies CASSYSGAFGTEAFF. The rearrangement links TRBV6-5 to TRBJ1-1, with D perhaps matching TRBD1 (6 bases). The germline gives CDR1 MNHEY, CDR2 SVGAGI. CDR3 length equals 15 residues. Trimming stripped 0 bases from V and 4 bases from J, with 12 bases between.

This clone came up once. This rearrangement joins TRBV10-3 to TRBJ1-1, with D possibly being TRBD1 (5 bases). CDR1 and CDR2 (germline): ENHRY, SYGVKD. Trimming took off 7 bases at V and 0 bases at J, with 9 bases between the two ends. This CDR3 has 13 residues. CDR3 loop: CAITGTLNTEAFF. In DNA form, the CDR3 reads TGTGCCATCACCGGGACTTTGAACACTGAAGCTTTCTTT.

J is TRBJ2-3 and V is TRBV7-2; D ambiguous. Germline CDR1 and CDR2: SGHTA and FQGNSA. The CDR3 runs 12 residues. V shed 5 bases and J shed 0 bases, with 3 bases lying between them. The DNA for the CDR3 is TGTGCCAGCAGCACTAGCACAGATACGCAGTATTTT. Translated, it gives CASSTSTDTQYF.

This clone was found a few times. The chain is built from TRBV5-6 and TRBJ2-4; 8 bases map to TRBD1. CDR1 and CDR2 from the germline V gene are SGHDT and YYEEEE. This CDR3 has 15 residues. The V gene end was trimmed by 5 bases and the J gene end by 2 bases; junction bases not matched to a gene: 6. CDR3 bases: TGTGCCAGCAGAGAACGACAGGGGACCAAAAACATTCAGTACTTC. Translating gives CASRERQGTKNIQYF.

The chain links TRBV5-1 to TRBJ2-7; possible D gene TRBD1, 6 bases. CDR3 length equals 13 residues. Germline CDR1 is SGHRS and CDR2 is YFSETQ. V was clipped by 4 bases and J by 2 bases, with 10 bases between them. The CDR3 region has the DNA TGCGCCAGCAGCGCGGACAGCACCTACGAGCAGTACTTC. This sequence encodes CASSADSTYEQYF.

This clone has a handful of counts. The CDR3 protein is CASSIPREQQFF. For the CDR3, the DNA is TGTGCCAGTAGTATTCCTCGGGAGCAGCAGTTCTTC. V is TRBV19 and J is TRBJ2-1, with a weak D call TRBD2 (6 bases). This CDR3 is 12 amino acids long. The germline CDR1 and CDR2 sequences are LNHDA and SQIVND (reference sequence). Trimming cost V 3 bases and J 11 bases, with 11 bases left between them.

V gene TRBV7-2 combines with J gene TRBJ2-5; 8 bases are a match to TRBD2. With V trimmed by 7 bases and J by 5 bases, 3 bases remained unmatched. Per the germline V gene, CDR1 is SGHTA and CDR2 is FQGNSA. This CDR3 contains 12 residues. The CDR3 nucleotides read TGTGCCAGCAACCCGGGGGGGGAGACCCAGTACTTC. Encoded protein: CASNPGGETQYF.

J is TRBJ1-2 and V is TRBV18, with D possibly being TRBD1 (6 bases). The CDR3 runs 18 residues. V shed 5 bases and J shed 2 bases, with 24 bases lying between them. Germline values: CDR1 KGHSH, CDR2 LQKENI. The CDR3 DNA follows: TGTGCCAGCTCAGGGCAGGACAGCACCAAGACCTCCAACTATGGCTACACCTTC. This codes for CASSGQDSTKTSNYGYTF.

The CDR3, as DNA: TGTGCCAGCAGTGAAGCCCGTAACAGGGGGCTAGTGGAGCAGTTCTTC. This translates into CASSEARNRGLVEQFF. The rearrangement joins TRBV6-1 to TRBJ2-1; 9 bases agree with TRBD1. The junction had 10 bases not matched to a gene; V was cut back by 0 bases and J by 10 bases. The CDR3 runs 16 residues. The germline V gene encodes CDR1 MNHNS and CDR2 SASEGT.

The V call is TRBV7-2, the J call TRBJ2-2; D is possibly TRBD2 (6 bases). Looked up from germline, CDR1 is SGHTA and CDR2 is FQGNSA. This CDR3 has 15 residues. Trimming took off 8 bases at V and 1 base at J, with 14 bases between the two ends. The CDR3, as DNA: TGTGCCAGCTCTCGGGGGACCATGAACACCGGGGAGCTGTTTTTT. Translation gives CASSRGTMNTGELFF.

The V and J genes are TRBV11-2 and TRBJ1-3, with D possibly being TRBD1 (5 bases). This CDR3 spans 15 amino acids. CDR1 and CDR2 from the germline V gene are SGHAT and FQNNGV. V lost 5 bases and J lost 0, with 11 bases in between. CDR3 region: CASSTRQSSGNTIYF. The CDR3 nucleotides are TGTGCCAGCAGCACCCGACAGAGCTCTGGAAACACCATATATTTT.

This chain connects TRBV7-3 to TRBJ2-7; possible D gene TRBD2, 7 bases. The germline V gene encodes CDR1 SGHTA and CDR2 FQGTGA. The CDR3 loop spans 15 amino acids. V gave up 5 bases and J gave up 6 bases, with 20 bases separating them. In nucleotides, the CDR3 is TGTGCCAGCAGCCCCCGGGGAGGGGGTTCGGTCGAGCAGTACTTC. Its translation: CASSPRGGGSVEQYF.

The chain employs TRBV5-1 and TRBJ2-5; TRBD1 matches at 8 bases. The CDR3 sequence is 14 residues long. Germline V gene sequence: CDR1 SGHRS, CDR2 YFSETQ. V was pared by 1 base and J by 2 bases, with 1 base of the junction left unmatched. CDR3 sequence reads: CASSLNRGQETQYF. The CDR3 nucleotides are TGCGCCAGCAGCTTGAACAGGGGGCAAGAGACCCAGTACTTC.

V usage is TRBV4-3 and J usage is TRBJ2-1; TRBD2 is a possible D gene (5 bases). The V end was cut by 1 base, the J end by 2 bases, with 9 bases between. Germline V CDR1 and CDR2: LGHNA, YSLEER. This CDR3 comprises 15 residues. DNA for the CDR3: TGCGCCAGCAGCCAAGGGGGAGTCCCCTACAATGAGCAGTTCTTC. The encoded protein is CASSQGGVPYNEQFF.

This clone occurred once. J is TRBJ2-3 and V is TRBV7-2; D perhaps matches TRBD2 (6 bases). CDR1 and CDR2 from the germline V gene are SGHTA and FQGNSA. Trimming removed 5 bases at V and 6 bases at J, with 15 bases between. The CDR3 covers 14 residues. CDR3 DNA sequence: TGTGCCAGCAGCGTGGGGACTTCTCTCGATACGCAGTATTTT. As protein: CASSVGTSLDTQYF.

The rearrangement joins TRBV27 to TRBJ2-1, with D possibly being TRBD2 (5 bases). Trimming pared 8 bases from V and 8 bases from J, leaving 19 bases between. The germline CDR1 and CDR2 sequences are MNHEY and SMNVEV (reference sequence). The CDR3 extends over 14 amino acids. CDR3 in amino acids: CASLSFSGSYEQFF. CDR3 nucleotides: TGTGCCAGCCTTAGTTTCTCGGGGAGCTATGAGCAGTTCTTC.

This chain uses TRBV9 with TRBJ2-3; the D is unclear. The CDR3 totals 13 residues. Germline values: CDR1 SGDLS, CDR2 YYNGEE. Trimming left V 3 bases short and J 2 bases short, with 7 bases between. The CDR3 sequence is CASSAFLTDTQYF. The DNA of the CDR3 is TGTGCCAGCAGCGCCTTTCTCACAGATACGCAGTATTTT. The full variable domain, in which reference TRBV9 and TRBJ2-3 provide the parts outside the CDR3, is DSGVTQTPKHLITATGQRVTLRCSPRSGDLSVYWYQQSLDQGLQFLIQYYNGEERAKGNILERFSAQQFPDLHSELNLSSLELGDSALYFCASSAFLTDTQYFGPGTRLTVL.

The chain combines TRBV9 with TRBJ2-2; D may be TRBD1 or TRBD2 (6 bases each). Germline V gene sequence: CDR1 SGDLS, CDR2 YYNGEE. The V and J ends lost 4 bases and 3 bases respectively, with 16 bases between them. This CDR3 is 16 amino acids long. The CDR3 region is CASSLGGQGYTGELFF. The DNA for the CDR3 is TGTGCCAGCAGCTTAGGGGGGCAGGGGTACACCGGGGAGCTGTTTTTT.

The CDR3: CATSRGEAGVLGANTEAFF. The CDR3 DNA follows: TGTGCCACCAGCAGAGGCGAAGCAGGGGTCCTAGGGGCTAACACTGAAGCTTTCTTT. The V and J genes are TRBV15 and TRBJ1-1; maybe TRBD1 (6 bases). V lost 1 base, J lost 2 bases, and 23 bases lay in between. The CDR3 is made up of 19 amino acids. CDR1 is LNHNV and CDR2 is YYDKDF in the germline V gene (reference sequence).

The V call is TRBV18, the J call TRBJ2-5; TRBD2 is a possible D gene (6 bases). Germline CDR1 reads KGHSH; CDR2 reads LQKENI. This CDR3 contains 13 residues. With 4 bases removed from V and 5 bases from J, the gap between germline ends came to 11 bases. The CDR3 coding sequence is TGTGCCAGCTCACTCGACCTAGCGGAGACCCAGTACTTC. The encoded protein is CASSLDLAETQYF.

The chain links TRBV6-4 to TRBJ2-3; TRBD2 might be the D (6 bases). The CDR3 has 13 amino acids. Germline V gives CDR1 MRHNA, CDR2 SNTAGT. V was trimmed by 3 bases and J by 4 bases, leaving 8 bases between them. In DNA form, the CDR3 reads TGTGCCAGCAGTGATCGGGAGTCAGATACGCAGTATTTT. The encoded protein is CASSDRESDTQYF.

The genes are TRBV5-1 and TRBJ2-1, with 10 bases lining up with TRBD1. The germline gives CDR1 SGHRS, CDR2 YFSETQ. The ends lost 3 bases at V and 6 bases at J; junction bases unmatched: 6. The CDR3 sequence is 15 residues long. CDR3 nucleotides: TGCGCCAGCAGCTCTCGACAGGGGGCAGGCAATGAGCAGTTCTTC. This encodes CASSSRQGAGNEQFF. Complete variable domain (other parts from reference TRBV5-1 and TRBJ2-1): KAGVTQTPRYLIKTRGQQVTLSCSPISGHRSVSWYQQTPGQGLQFLFEYFSETQRNKGNFPGRFSGRQFSNSRSEMNVSTLELGDSALYLCASSSRQGAGNEQFFGPGTRLTVL.

This chain uses TRBV28 with TRBJ1-2; D may be TRBD1 (6 bases). The V end lost 4 bases, the J end lost 4 bases, and 19 bases lay between the germline ends. The germline V gene encodes CDR1 MDHEN and CDR2 SYDVKM. This CDR3 has 16 amino acids. CDR3 bases: TGTGCCAGCAGTTCCCCCGAGGGAGGGGGTGGCTATGGCTACACCTTC. Protein product: CASSSPEGGGGYGYTF.